These 3 T cell receptor beta chains were all obtained from the same sample, sequenced in a study of T cell responses to AZD1222 COVID-19 vaccine. Clones were sequenced by immunoSEQ multiplex PCR, and TCRdb holds only the in-frame ones, with some missing. The sample consists of roughly 97,000 clones, 75% to 90% of them appearing once. The sample was peripheral blood, taken on day 0 of AZD1222 vaccination. The receptor set was obtained from an adult in good health.

The rearrangement joins TRBV7-8 to TRBJ1-1, with 11 positions matching TRBD1. Germline CDR1 SGHVS, CDR2 FQNEAQ. With 5 bases clipped from V and 5 bases from J, the junction kept 7 bases outside the gene matches. The CDR3 is 15 residues long. The CDR3 DNA sequence: TGTGCCAGCAGCCCATGGACAGGGGGCCGGACTGAAGCTTTCTTT. This gives the protein CASSPWTGGRTEAFF.

This rearrangement joins TRBV6-5 to TRBJ1-2, with a weak D call TRBD1 (5 bases). Trimming took off 8 bases at V and 2 bases at J, with 12 bases between the two ends. Germline CDR1 reads MNHEY; CDR2 reads SVGAGI. The CDR3 is made up of 13 amino acids. CDR3: CASRLTENYGYTF. The CDR3 nucleotides are TGTGCCAGCCGCTTGACAGAGAACTATGGCTACACCTTC.

The chain links TRBV3-1 (or the pseudogene TRBV3-2) to TRBJ1-5, with D uncertain. V lost 1 base and J 3 bases, leaving 10 bases between the germline ends. This CDR3 has 15 amino acids. Germline CDR1 is LGHDT and CDR2 is YNNKEL (reference sequence). As DNA, the CDR3 is TGTGCCAGCAGCCAAGTATCTGGTTCCAATCAGCCCCAGCATTTT. Encoded protein: CASSQVSGSNQPQHF.